Listed here is a single T cell receptor (beta chain). The antigen remains undetermined. TCRdb's table, derived via immunoSEQ multiplex PCR, lists solely in-frame clones and lacks some. The data hold about 2,100,000 clones, with 85% to 95% observed a single time. Germline lookup yields CDR1 SGHDT and CDR2 YYEEEE. The V and J ends lost 1 base and 3 bases respectively, with 8 bases between them. CDR3 length: 14 residues. The data derive from a study of shared clonotypes between healthy human individuals. Findings and caveats of the study: For naive CD4 cells, roughly 5% of clonotypes were shared across a few donors.

It was CD45RO-negative cells, positively selected for CCR7, that made up naive CD8 cells, with terminally differentiated effector memory CD45RA+ cells excluded. V and J are TRBV5-6 and TRBJ2-1; D is unclear. Material for sequencing was naive CD8+ T cells from PBMCs. This sequence originates from a man aged 18 to 35 in good health. Some clones in this sample may be carry-over from other donors' samples. CDR3 DNA: TGTGCCAGCAGCTTGCTGGCCCTCTACAATGAGCAGTTCTTC. Its protein product is CASSLLALYNEQFF. Combining the CDR3 with reference TRBV5-6 and TRBJ2-1 gives the whole variable domain DAGVTQSPTHLIKTRGQQVTLRCSPKSGHDTVSWYQQALGQGPQFIFQYYEEEERQRGNFPDRFSGHQFPNYSSELNVNALLLGDSALYLCASSLLALYNEQFFGPGTRLTVL.